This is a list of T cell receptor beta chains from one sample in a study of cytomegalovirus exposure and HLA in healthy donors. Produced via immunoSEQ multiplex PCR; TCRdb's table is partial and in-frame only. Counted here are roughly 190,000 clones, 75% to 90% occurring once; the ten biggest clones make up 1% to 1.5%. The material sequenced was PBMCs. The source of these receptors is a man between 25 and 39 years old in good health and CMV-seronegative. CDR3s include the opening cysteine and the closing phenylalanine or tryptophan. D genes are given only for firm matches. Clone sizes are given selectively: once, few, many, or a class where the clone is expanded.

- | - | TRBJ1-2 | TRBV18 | CASSPAGVNYGYTF | TGTGCCAGCTCACCGGCCGGAGTTAACTATGGCTACACCTTC
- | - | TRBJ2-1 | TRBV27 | CASSAGGAGSSYNEQFF | TGTGCCAGCAGCGCTGGGGGGGCAGGGAGCTCCTACAATGAGCAGTTCTTC
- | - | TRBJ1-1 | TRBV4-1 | CASSQGANTEAFF | TGCGCCAGCAGCCAAGGGGCGAACACTGAAGCTTTCTTT
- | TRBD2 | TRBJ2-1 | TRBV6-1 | CASSERGLAGWNEQFF | TGTGCCAGCAGTGAACGGGGACTAGCGGGATGGAATGAGCAGTTCTTC
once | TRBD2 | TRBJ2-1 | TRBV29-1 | CSVPAAGGPVDEQFF | TGCAGCGTTCCCGCAGCGGGGGGGCCGGTCGATGAGCAGTTCTTC
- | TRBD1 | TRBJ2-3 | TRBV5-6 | CASSWPSGQATYKTDTQYF | TGTGCCAGCAGCTGGCCTTCAGGACAGGCCACGTACAAGACAGATACGCAGTATTTT
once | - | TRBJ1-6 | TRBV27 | CASSLQRGGSYNSPLHF | TGTGCCAGCAGCCTTCAGAGAGGGGGCTCCTATAATTCACCCCTCCACTTT
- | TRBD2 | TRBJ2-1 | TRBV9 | CASSVVGGGGYNEQFF | TGTGCCAGCAGCGTAGTCGGGGGGGGAGGATACAATGAGCAGTTCTTC
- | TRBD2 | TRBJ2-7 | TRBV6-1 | CASIGLAGGGEQYF | TGTGCCAGCATAGGACTAGCGGGAGGGGGAGAGCAGTACTTC
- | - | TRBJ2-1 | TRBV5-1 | CASSLVGQHEQFF | TGCGCCAGCAGCTTGGTGGGCCAGCATGAGCAGTTCTTC
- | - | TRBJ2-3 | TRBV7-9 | CASSQRLSTQYF | TGTGCCAGCAGCCAAAGACTTAGTACGCAGTATTTT
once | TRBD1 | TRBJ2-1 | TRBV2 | CASNRDRGSYNEQFF | TGTGCCAGCAACCGGGACAGGGGATCCTACAATGAGCAGTTCTTC
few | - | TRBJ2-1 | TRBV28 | CASRAQDFLNEQFF | TGTGCCAGCAGGGCCCAGGACTTCCTCAATGAGCAGTTCTTC
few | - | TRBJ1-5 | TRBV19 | CASNRLQGGNQPQHF | TGTGCCAGTAATAGACTACAGGGCGGTAATCAGCCCCAGCATTTT
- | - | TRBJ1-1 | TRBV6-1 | CASSEEGVNTEAFF | TGTGCCAGCAGTGAAGAGGGAGTGAACACTGAAGCTTTCTTT
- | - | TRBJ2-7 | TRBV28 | CASSSKDYEQYF | TGTGCCAGCAGCTCTAAAGACTACGAGCAGTACTTC
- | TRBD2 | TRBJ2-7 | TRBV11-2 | CASSLEGLAGEQYF | TGTGCCAGCAGCTTAGAGGGACTAGCGGGTGAGCAGTACTTC
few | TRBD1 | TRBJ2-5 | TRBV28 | CASSLGQANPWETQYF | TGTGCCAGCAGTTTAGGACAGGCAAATCCATGGGAGACCCAGTACTTC
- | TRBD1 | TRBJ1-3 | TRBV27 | CASSSGGGLGNSGNTIYF | TGTGCCAGCAGTTCAGGGGGTGGGTTGGGGAACTCTGGAAACACCATATATTTT
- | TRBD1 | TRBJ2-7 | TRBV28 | CASSSEGQGGGYEQYF | TGTGCCAGCAGTTCCGAGGGACAGGGGGGAGGGTACGAGCAGTACTTC
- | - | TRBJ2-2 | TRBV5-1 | CASSLDRGTGELFF | TGCGCCAGCAGCTTGGATAGGGGCACCGGGGAGCTGTTTTTT
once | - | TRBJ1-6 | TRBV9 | CASTSSSYNSPLHF | TGTGCCAGCACATCCAGCTCCTATAATTCACCCCTCCACTTT
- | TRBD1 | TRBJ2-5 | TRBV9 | CASSSSGTGEETQYF | TGTGCCAGCAGCTCTTCCGGGACAGGGGAAGAGACCCAGTACTTC
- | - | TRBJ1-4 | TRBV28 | CASLRGRTNEKLFF | TGTGCCAGCCTCCGAGGCAGAACTAATGAAAAACTGTTTTTT
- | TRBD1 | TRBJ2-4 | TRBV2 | CASSDIRQGVMSF | TGTGCCAGCAGTGATATCAGACAGGGCGTAATGTCCTTC
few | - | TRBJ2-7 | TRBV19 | CASSTAGGREQYF | TGTGCCAGTAGTACAGCAGGTGGGCGCGAGCAGTACTTC
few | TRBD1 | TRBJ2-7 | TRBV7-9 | CASSPGQGGIEQYF | TGTGCCAGCAGCCCCGGACAGGGGGGTATCGAGCAGTACTTC
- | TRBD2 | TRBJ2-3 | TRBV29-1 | CSVDREGRGDTQYF | TGCAGCGTTGATCGGGAGGGCCGAGGAGATACGCAGTATTTT
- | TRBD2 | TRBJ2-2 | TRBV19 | CASSIAASGSHTGELFF | TGTGCCAGTAGTATAGCTGCAAGCGGGAGTCATACCGGGGAGCTGTTTTTT
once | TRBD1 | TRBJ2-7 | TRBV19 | CASSPGTVTYEQYF | TGTGCCAGTAGTCCCGGGACAGTGACCTACGAGCAGTACTTC
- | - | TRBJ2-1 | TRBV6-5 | CASSRGPPSYNEQFF | TGTGCCAGCAGTCGCGGGCCCCCATCCTACAATGAGCAGTTCTTC
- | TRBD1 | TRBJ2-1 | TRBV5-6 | CASSRAIQDRGQGNEQFF | TGTGCCAGCAGCCGCGCAATTCAGGACAGGGGGCAGGGCAATGAGCAGTTCTTC
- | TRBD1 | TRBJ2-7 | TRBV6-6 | CASSYVPTGAGNEQYF | TGTGCCAGCAGTTACGTCCCGACAGGGGCTGGGAACGAGCAGTACTTC
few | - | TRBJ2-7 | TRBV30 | CAWAGQRFSYEQYF | TGTGCCTGGGCGGGACAGCGATTCTCCTACGAGCAGTACTTC
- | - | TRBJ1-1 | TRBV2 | CASRDHAGTGDFF | TGTGCCAGCAGGGATCATGCCGGGACGGGAGATTTCTTT
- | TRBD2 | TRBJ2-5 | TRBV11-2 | CASSESGSLETQYF | TGTGCCAGCAGCGAAAGCGGGAGCCTGGAGACCCAGTACTTC
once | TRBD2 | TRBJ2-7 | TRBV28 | CASSLGLAGRNEQYF | TGTGCCAGCAGTTTAGGACTAGCGGGGCGGAACGAGCAGTACTTC
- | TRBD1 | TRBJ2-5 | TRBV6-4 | CASSADLTGLLETQYF | TGTGCCAGCAGTGCTGACCTGACAGGGTTGTTAGAGACCCAGTACTTC
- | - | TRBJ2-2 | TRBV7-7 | CASSYSTLALNTGELFF | TGTGCTAGCAGCTACTCGACACTGGCCCTTAACACCGGGGAGCTGTTTTTT
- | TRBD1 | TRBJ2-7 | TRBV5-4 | CASSLLGTGLQVYEQYF | TGTGCCAGCAGCTTACTGGGGACAGGGCTTCAAGTGTACGAGCAGTACTTC
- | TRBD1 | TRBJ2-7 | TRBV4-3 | CASSQYGTDIYEQYF | TGCGCCAGCAGCCAATACGGGACAGACATTTACGAGCAGTACTTC
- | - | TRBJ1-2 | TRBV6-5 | CASRREVENYGYTF | TGTGCCAGCAGGCGCGAAGTGGAGAACTATGGCTACACCTTC